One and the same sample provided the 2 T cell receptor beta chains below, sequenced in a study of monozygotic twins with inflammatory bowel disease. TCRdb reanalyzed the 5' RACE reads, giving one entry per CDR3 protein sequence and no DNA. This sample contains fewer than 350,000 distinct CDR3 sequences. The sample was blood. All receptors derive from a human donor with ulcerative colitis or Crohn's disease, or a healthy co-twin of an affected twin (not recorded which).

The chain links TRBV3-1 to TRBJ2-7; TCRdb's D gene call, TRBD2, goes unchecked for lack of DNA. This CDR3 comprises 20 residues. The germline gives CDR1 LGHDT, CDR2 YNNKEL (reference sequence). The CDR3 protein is CASSQDHWPTSLAPAYEQYF.

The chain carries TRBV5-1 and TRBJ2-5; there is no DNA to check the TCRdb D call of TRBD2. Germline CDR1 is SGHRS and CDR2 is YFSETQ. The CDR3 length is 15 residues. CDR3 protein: CASSLGGGLQETQYF. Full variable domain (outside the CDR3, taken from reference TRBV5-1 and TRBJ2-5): KAGVTQTPRYLIKTRGQQVTLSCSPISGHRSVSWYQQTPGQGLQFLFEYFSETQRNKGNFPGRFSGRQFSNSRSEMNVSTLELGDSALYLCASSLGGGLQETQYFGPGTRLLVL.